This T cell receptor (beta chain) emerged from a study of early T cells in non-severe SARS-CoV-2 infection. Study as a whole: Sequencing was performed on bulk RNA from unsorted whole blood, leaving chains unpaired.

One entry per CDR3 protein, called by TCRdb with MiXCR from the 5' RACE reads. This table has fewer than 70,000 distinct CDR3 sequences, 10% to 15% appearing once. This clonotype has at least ten counts. Germline V CDR1 and CDR2: LNHNV, YYDKDF (reference sequence). Trimming removed 1 base from V and 8 bases from J, with 14 bases in between. This CDR3 has 14 amino acids. The sequenced sample consisted of whole blood. The clonotype comes from an adult who was a healthcare worker with PCR-confirmed SARS-CoV-2 infection or an uninfected control (not recorded which). V is TRBV15 and J is TRBJ1-2; D not resolved. The CDR3 sequence: CATSRARTSIGYTF. For the CDR3, the DNA is TGTGCCACCAGCAGAGCCAGGACCTCTATCGGCTACACCTTC.